A selection of T cell receptor beta chains follows, all from one sample in a study of shared clonotypes between healthy human individuals. Libraries were prepared by immunoSEQ multiplex PCR; TCRdb keeps only in-frame clonotypes and omits some of them. This sample has approximately 2.3 million clones, with 80% to 95% found just once. Sequencing used naive CD4+ T cells from PBMCs. The origin of the receptors is a man younger than 35 in good health. Some clones in this sample may be carry-over from other donors' samples. CDR3s include the opening cysteine and the closing phenylalanine or tryptophan. D genes are given only for firm matches. The size field is filled for only some rows; it gives once, few, many or a size class.

D: NA
J: TRBJ2-5
size: NA
V: TRBV20-1
CDR3: CSQGNQETQYF
DNA: TGCAGTCAGGGGAATCAAGAGACCCAGTACTTC

D: NA
J: TRBJ1-5
size: NA
V: TRBV10-3
CDR3: CAISESDRVSNQPQHF
DNA: TGTGCCATCAGTGAGTCGGACAGAGTTAGCAATCAGCCCCAGCATTTT

D: NA
J: TRBJ2-5
size: NA
V: TRBV28
CDR3: CASSPRGGGQETQYF
DNA: TGTGCCAGCAGTCCCCGCGGGGGCGGACAAGAGACCCAGTACTTC

D: TRBD1
J: TRBJ1-2
size: NA
V: TRBV5-1
CDR3: CASSLMTGGDVLNGYTF
DNA: TGCGCCAGCAGCTTGATGACAGGGGGCGATGTGCTGAATGGCTACACCTTC

D: NA
J: TRBJ1-5
size: few
V: TRBV6-1
CDR3: CASSDIRGDSNQPQHF
DNA: TGTGCCAGCAGTGACATCAGGGGAGATAGCAATCAGCCCCAGCATTTT

D: TRBD1
J: TRBJ2-4
size: NA
V: TRBV27
CDR3: CASISGTGVLAKNIQYF
DNA: TGTGCCAGCATTTCCGGGACAGGCGTCCTAGCCAAAAACATTCAGTACTTC

D: TRBD1
J: TRBJ1-6
size: NA
V: TRBV10-3
CDR3: CAINQGQGTNSPLHF
DNA: TGTGCCATCAACCAGGGACAGGGGACTAATTCACCCCTCCACTTT

D: NA
J: TRBJ2-3
size: NA
V: TRBV7-9
CDR3: CASSLMRGPDTQYF
DNA: TGTGCCAGCAGCTTAATGCGGGGTCCAGATACGCAGTATTTT

D: NA
J: TRBJ2-5
size: NA
V: TRBV11-2
CDR3: CASNFNLVGRETQYF
DNA: TGTGCCAGCAACTTTAATCTGGTGGGGCGTGAGACCCAGTACTTC

D: TRBD1
J: TRBJ1-3
size: NA
V: TRBV6-1
CDR3: CASSEWGQGIPGNTIYF
DNA: TGTGCCAGCAGTGAGTGGGGACAGGGGATTCCTGGAAACACCATATATTTT

D: TRBD1
J: TRBJ1-5
size: NA
V: TRBV7-2
CDR3: CASSLAGTANQPQHF
DNA: TGTGCCAGCAGCCTAGCCGGGACAGCCAATCAGCCCCAGCATTTT

D: TRBD2
J: TRBJ2-5
size: NA
V: TRBV5-4
CDR3: CASSLLAGQETQYF
DNA: TGTGCCAGCAGCTTGCTAGCGGGACAAGAGACCCAGTACTTC

D: TRBD1
J: TRBJ2-7
size: once
V: TRBV15
CDR3: CATSRGLPGTAYEQYF
DNA: TGTGCCACCAGCAGAGGGTTGCCCGGGACAGCCTACGAGCAGTACTTC

D: NA
J: TRBJ2-1
size: NA
V: TRBV5-1
CDR3: CASSLVAVSYNEQFF
DNA: TGCGCCAGCAGCTTGGTAGCGGTCTCCTACAATGAGCAGTTCTTC

D: TRBD1
J: TRBJ2-7
size: once
V: TRBV11-2
CDR3: CASSPTGPKNEQYF
DNA: TGTGCCAGCAGCCCGACAGGGCCTAAGAATGAGCAGTACTTC

D: NA
J: TRBJ1-5
size: NA
V: TRBV2
CDR3: CASRLGQPQHF
DNA: TGTGCCAGCAGGCTCGGCCAGCCCCAGCATTTT

D: NA
J: TRBJ2-1
size: NA
V: TRBV28
CDR3: CASSLGPNPHNEQFF
DNA: TGTGCCAGCAGTTTGGGCCCTAACCCCCACAATGAGCAGTTCTTC

D: TRBD2
J: TRBJ2-1
size: once
V: TRBV7-9
CDR3: CASSTTSGLEEQFF
DNA: TGTGCCAGCAGCACGACTAGCGGTCTTGAGGAGCAGTTCTTC

D: TRBD2
J: TRBJ2-3
size: NA
V: TRBV4-3
CDR3: CASSQVWTSGNFSDTQYF
DNA: TGCGCCAGCAGCCAAGTTTGGACTAGCGGGAATTTTTCAGATACGCAGTATTTT

D: TRBD1
J: TRBJ1-5
size: NA
V: TRBV6-1
CDR3: CASRADRQNQPQHF
DNA: TGTGCCAGCAGGGCGGACAGGCAAAATCAGCCCCAGCATTTT

D: TRBD2
J: TRBJ2-2
size: NA
V: TRBV4-1
CDR3: CASRGVAGGPTGELFF
DNA: TGCGCCAGCCGGGGGGTAGCGGGAGGGCCCACCGGGGAGCTGTTTTTT

D: TRBD2
J: TRBJ2-3
size: NA
V: TRBV9
CDR3: CASSGTSGRGGTDTQYF
DNA: TGTGCCAGCAGCGGGACTAGCGGGAGGGGGGGCACAGATACGCAGTATTTT

D: NA
J: TRBJ1-4
size: NA
V: TRBV7-9
CDR3: CASSLRRNNEKLFF
DNA: TGTGCCAGCAGCTTACGACGGAATAATGAAAAACTGTTTTTT

D: TRBD1
J: TRBJ1-4
size: NA
V: TRBV11-3
CDR3: CASSYQQGAPTNEKLFF
DNA: TGTGCCAGCAGCTACCAACAGGGGGCGCCAACTAATGAAAAACTGTTTTTT

D: NA
J: TRBJ1-2
size: NA
V: TRBV6-6
CDR3: CASSYAGPGGYTF
DNA: TGTGCCAGCAGTTATGCGGGACCGGGGGGCTACACCTTC

D: NA
J: TRBJ2-1
size: NA
V: TRBV4-1
CDR3: CASSRNGQIYNEQFF
DNA: TGCGCCAGCAGCCGGAACGGACAAATCTACAATGAGCAGTTCTTC

D: NA
J: TRBJ1-2
size: few
V: TRBV6-4
CDR3: CASSAAYPNYGYTF
DNA: TGTGCCAGCAGTGCGGCCTATCCTAACTATGGCTACACCTTC

D: TRBD2
J: TRBJ2-7
size: NA
V: TRBV9
CDR3: CASSRGLAEPEQYF
DNA: TGTGCCAGCAGCAGGGGACTAGCGGAACCCGAGCAGTACTTC

D: NA
J: TRBJ1-5
size: NA
V: TRBV28
CDR3: CASSLGGAGAQVNQPQHF
DNA: TGTGCCAGCAGTTTAGGGGGGGCGGGGGCCCAGGTCAATCAGCCCCAGCATTTT

D: NA
J: TRBJ2-5
size: NA
V: TRBV10-3
CDR3: CAIRPARRETQYF
DNA: TGTGCCATCAGACCCGCACGTAGAGAGACCCAGTACTTC

D: NA
J: TRBJ2-7
size: NA
V: TRBV5-1
CDR3: CASSFDGYEQYF
DNA: TGCGCCAGCAGCTTTGATGGCTACGAGCAGTACTTC

D: TRBD1
J: TRBJ2-7
size: once
V: TRBV27
CDR3: CASRRGTGQPYEQYF
DNA: TGTGCCAGCAGGCGTGGGACGGGACAGCCCTACGAGCAGTACTTC

D: NA
J: TRBJ2-1
size: once
V: TRBV5-4
CDR3: CASSDTPSSYNEQFF
DNA: TGTGCCAGCAGTGATACCCCGAGCTCCTACAATGAGCAGTTCTTC

D: NA
J: TRBJ1-1
size: NA
V: TRBV30
CDR3: CAWDHSGTEAFF
DNA: TGTGCCTGGGATCACAGTGGGACTGAAGCTTTCTTT

D: NA
J: TRBJ2-1
size: NA
V: TRBV7-2
CDR3: CASSSMGFASYNEQFF
DNA: TGTGCCAGCAGCTCCATGGGATTCGCGTCCTACAATGAGCAGTTCTTC

D: NA
J: TRBJ2-3
size: NA
V: TRBV7-3
CDR3: CASSLWQIGDTQYF
DNA: TGTGCCAGCAGCTTATGGCAGATTGGAGATACGCAGTATTTT

D: NA
J: TRBJ1-1
size: NA
V: TRBV28
CDR3: CASCNLGGTEAFF
DNA: TGTGCCAGCTGTAACCTAGGGGGGACTGAAGCTTTCTTT

D: TRBD2
J: TRBJ2-1
size: NA
V: TRBV5-4
CDR3: CASSLRRESYNEQFF
DNA: TGTGCCAGCAGCTTGAGGCGGGAGAGCTACAATGAGCAGTTCTTC

D: TRBD2
J: TRBJ2-5
size: NA
V: TRBV18
CDR3: CASSPRGAGGYQETQYF
DNA: TGTGCCAGCTCACCACGAGGAGCGGGAGGGTACCAAGAGACCCAGTACTTC

D: NA
J: TRBJ2-7
size: once
V: TRBV7-2
CDR3: CASSLGGGPYEQYF
DNA: TGTGCCAGCAGCTTAGGGGGTGGACCCTACGAGCAGTACTTC

D: NA
J: TRBJ1-2
size: NA
V: TRBV28
CDR3: CASVPMGVYGYTF
DNA: TGTGCCAGCGTACCGATGGGAGTCTATGGCTACACCTTC

D: NA
J: TRBJ2-1
size: NA
V: TRBV7-6
CDR3: CASSLLGLGNEQFF
DNA: TGTGCCAGCAGCTTACTAGGGCTGGGCAATGAGCAGTTCTTC

D: NA
J: TRBJ2-5
size: few
V: TRBV7-3
CDR3: CASSLTRQETQYF
DNA: TGTGCCAGCAGCTTAACTAGACAAGAGACCCAGTACTTC

D: NA
J: TRBJ1-2
size: once
V: TRBV2
CDR3: CASSEDQTYDGYTF
DNA: TGTGCCAGCAGTGAAGATCAGACCTATGATGGCTACACCTTC

D: NA
J: TRBJ2-7
size: NA
V: TRBV6-6
CDR3: CASSYRDKNYEQYF
DNA: TGTGCCAGCAGTTACAGGGACAAGAACTACGAGCAGTACTTC

D: NA
J: TRBJ1-1
size: NA
V: TRBV18
CDR3: CASSPDGFMNTEAFF
DNA: TGTGCCAGCTCACCAGATGGGTTCATGAACACTGAAGCTTTCTTT

D: TRBD1
J: TRBJ2-5
size: NA
V: TRBV28
CDR3: CASSSPTGARETQYF
DNA: TGTGCCAGCAGTTCTCCGACAGGGGCCAGGGAGACCCAGTACTTC

D: NA
J: TRBJ2-1
size: NA
V: TRBV5-1
CDR3: CASSPPGTYNEQFF
DNA: TGCGCCAGCAGCCCACCGGGGACCTACAATGAGCAGTTCTTC

D: NA
J: TRBJ2-3
size: once
V: TRBV18
CDR3: CASSPPPTDTQYF
DNA: TGTGCCAGCTCACCCCCTCCGACAGATACGCAGTATTTT

D: NA
J: TRBJ1-2
size: NA
V: TRBV11-2
CDR3: CASSQRSPGGYTF
DNA: TGTGCCAGCAGCCAACGAAGCCCGGGTGGCTACACCTTC

D: TRBD2
J: TRBJ2-3
size: NA
V: TRBV28
CDR3: CASSLFEIKRSGSSTDTQYF
DNA: TGTGCCAGCAGTTTATTCGAGATAAAACGTAGCGGGTCTAGCACAGATACGCAGTATTTT

D: NA
J: TRBJ1-1
size: NA
V: TRBV9
CDR3: CASSVDPRGGSTEAFF
DNA: TGTGCCAGCAGCGTAGATCCGCGTGGGGGTAGCACTGAAGCTTTCTTT

D: NA
J: TRBJ2-2
size: NA
V: TRBV5-4
CDR3: CASSLLAAQNTGELFF
DNA: TGTGCCAGCAGTTTACTCGCTGCCCAGAACACCGGGGAGCTGTTTTTT

D: NA
J: TRBJ1-2
size: NA
V: TRBV28
CDR3: CASSFNGYGYTF
DNA: TGTGCCAGCAGTTTCAACGGGTATGGCTACACCTTC

D: TRBD1
J: TRBJ1-4
size: NA
V: TRBV6-6
CDR3: CASSRGGATNEKLFF
DNA: TGTGCCAGCAGCAGGGGGGGGGCAACTAATGAAAAACTGTTTTTT

D: NA
J: TRBJ1-4
size: NA
V: TRBV4-3
CDR3: CASSWDRDTNEKLFF
DNA: TGCGCCAGCAGCTGGGACCGGGACACTAATGAAAAACTGTTTTTT